This TCR beta chain was recovered during a study of T cell responses to AZD1222 COVID-19 vaccine. General observations from the study: Repertoire sampling happened only post peak T cell response. At baseline, seropositivity was found in only 6 or 7 AZD1222 recipients.

Of note for this clone: Its specificity is unknown.

Sequencing was performed with immunoSEQ multiplex PCR; in TCRdb, only in-frame clones are kept and a portion is missing. Of about 85,000 clones in the sample, approximately 86% were seen once. The sequencing here drew on peripheral blood, taken on day 0 of AZD1222 vaccination. The receptor comes from an adult in good health.

This CDR3 reads CAWSNQDNYGYTF. The DNA of the CDR3 is TGTGCCTGGAGTAATCAGGATAACTATGGCTACACCTTC. The chain is built from TRBV30 and TRBJ1-2; D not resolved. The CDR3 has 13 amino acids. Looked up from germline, CDR1 is GTSNPN and CDR2 is SVGIG (reference sequence). Deletions cut 2 bases from V and 1 base from J, with 8 bases between.